This TCR beta chain was recovered during a study of blood T cell repertoires in COVID-19 (dated by TCRdb to the early 2020s). Regarding the research as a whole: The collaborator samples originated in the United States, Italy and Spain and spanned the acute and convalescent phases of COVID-19. The material from the prospective study consisted of cDNA or gDNA derived from T cells, B-cell-depleted T cells, or PBMCs. The dataset comprised deeply sampled blood TCRbeta repertoires from subjects exposed to, actively infected with, or recovered from COVID-19. The repertoires were made available in a free public database intended to serve as a resource for research on the immune response to SARS-CoV-2. Samples came from the ongoing ImmuneRACE study (first 160 participants) plus 1,254 subjects from 6 global collaborators. A de-identified subject ID, COVID-19 status, age in years and sex were almost always included in the sample metadata. Where available, HLA class I and class II types were obtained from metadata supplied by the sample provider rather than from assay-based typing.

The cysteine opens and the phenylalanine closes a CDR3 of 14 amino acids. Only the CDR3 DNA stays, 42 bases, in frame from base 1. Sequences MNHEY (CDR1) and SVGAGI (CDR2) are obtained from the germline V gene. Clipping removes 5 bases from V and 5 bases from J, with 8 as the unmatched junction base count. Collaborating institutions collected whole blood in K2EDTA tubes following their own protocols. For TCRbeta analysis, collaborator samples were shipped as frozen whole blood, as isolated PBMCs, or as DNA extracted from either sample type. TCRbeta CDR3 regions were amplified from genomic DNA using the immunoSEQ Assay, a bias-controlled multiplex PCR. For the original study's pipeline: Nucleated cell counts per sample were estimated from amplification of reference gene primers within the assay. To quantify the absolute abundance of each unique TCRbeta CDR3 rearrangement, sequence reads were collapsed and filtered. For each sample, productive Simpson clonality was calculated as the square root of Simpson's diversity index over productive rearrangements. Here the immuneACCESS table is served through TCRdb, limited to in-frame sequences with V and J called. Missing clones are a known gap in these copies; in checked studies unresolved V genes cover under half, and the rest lacks a known reason. D and trimming come from the DNA, and the V and J calls and clone size come from that table. This sample gives about 55,000 clones in total; around four fifths of them show up just once. The top ten constitute approximately 14% of the sample.

Points the paper makes about the study in general: The quantity of clinical and demographic metadata differed by source and by participant and was supplied without curation.

Only a few counts were recorded for this clone. Its antigen specificity is not known. No quality values exist for individual bases; no much larger clone is one base distant. Material: peripheral blood. The clonotype originates from a woman aged 70-85 years with acute or convalescent COVID-19. The receptor chain draws on TRBV6-5 and TRBJ2-5, and 7 junction bases match TRBD2. CDR3 sequence: CASSRGGREETQYF. The sequenced DNA: TGTGCCAGCAGTCGCGGAGGGAGGGAGGAGACCCAGTACTTC.